Given below is one T cell receptor beta chain in context. The antigen this receptor binds is unknown. No much larger clone exists at a distance of one base, and base qualities are not known. In the prospective study, participants were roughly 18 to 95 years old, resided in around 25 geographic areas of the United States, and were enrolled through a virtual design. Cohort assignment in the prospective study relied on participant-reported clinical history from a screening survey and a study questionnaire. Recovered participants in ImmuneRACE Cohort 3 were defined by two consecutive negative NP/OP PCR tests, clearance by a healthcare professional, or resolution of symptoms. In the prospective study, mobile phlebotomists collected whole blood, serum and a nasopharyngeal or oropharyngeal swab from each participant. Over a roughly two-month period, participants in the prospective study had the option of providing additional blood draws and questionnaires. Blood samples from the prospective study were shipped frozen or at room temperature prior to DNA extraction.

The CDR3 runs 17 residues from the cysteine to the phenylalanine. The DNA shown is the 51-base CDR3, in frame from base 1. The germline V gene (reference sequence) specifies LGHDT as CDR1 and YNNKEL as CDR2. From V the trimming removes 2 bases and from J it removes 4 bases, while the gene matches leave 7 bases of the junction unaccounted for. This sample stems from a study of blood T cell repertoires in COVID-19 (dated by TCRdb to about 2020). Some background on the complete study: The collaborator samples originated in the United States, Italy and Spain and spanned the acute and convalescent phases of COVID-19. The prospective study material was composed of cDNA or gDNA derived from T cells, B-cell-depleted T cells, or PBMCs. The sample metadata nearly always contained a de-identified subject ID, COVID-19 status, age in years and sex. Where available, HLA class I and class II types were taken from metadata supplied by the sample provider and were not determined by assay-based typing. The repertoires were made available in a free public database intended to serve as a resource for research on the immune response to SARS-CoV-2. The dataset comprised deeply sampled blood TCRbeta repertoires from subjects exposed to, actively infected with, or recovered from COVID-19. Samples were obtained from the ongoing ImmuneRACE study (first 160 participants) and from about 1,300 subjects provided by 6 global collaborators.

The immunoSEQ Assay, a bias-controlled multiplex PCR, was used to amplify TCRbeta CDR3 regions from genomic DNA. The paper's processing steps were these. Nucleated cell counts per sample were estimated from amplification of reference gene primers within the assay. Sequence reads were collapsed and filtered to measure the absolute abundance of every unique TCRbeta CDR3 rearrangement. For each sample, productive Simpson clonality was calculated as the square root of Simpson's diversity index across productive rearrangements. As stored in TCRdb, this immuneACCESS dataset retains in-frame rearrangements with V and J assigned. A fraction of the clones does not appear; measured against another copy, unresolved V genes explain less than half of the discrepancy, and the remainder lacks a known reason. D and trimming come from the DNA, and the V and J calls and clone size come from that table. This sample is represented by fewer than 150,000 clones; 75% to 90% of them were singletons. The leading ten clones occupy over 15% of the sample.

Paper-wide results and their limitations: The quantity of clinical and demographic metadata differed by source and by participant and was supplied without curation.

This TCR derives from a young man who had recovered from COVID-19. The rearrangement joined TRBV3-1 (or the pseudogene TRBV3-2) to TRBJ2-2, with 10 central nucleotides matching TRBD2. The sequenced material came from PBMCs or T cells enriched from blood (not recorded which). The CDR3 region has the sequence CASSQYSGGAGTGELFF. The DNA reads TGTGCCAGCAGCCAATACAGCGGGGGGGCCGGCACCGGGGAGCTGTTTTTT.